This T cell receptor beta chain was recorded in a study of PD-1 blockade in classical Hodgkin lymphoma (TCRdb year 2020). Regarding the study in general: Nivolumab dosing was 3 mg/kg intravenously every 2 weeks, continuing until either disease progression or unacceptable toxicity. The study used CyTOF and TCR beta sequencing to define a peripheral blood immune signature of response to PD-1 blockade in classical Hodgkin lymphoma.

What the work shows at the level of the full study, not this receptor alone: The study covered only a single clinical trial cohort, and the causes of the repertoire differences, possibly disease activity or prior therapy, were still not defined. Lower diversity was seen in patients whose nivolumab began less than 1 year after ASCT, and these patients were left out of later analyses so that immune reconstitution would not confound the results. By C4D1, a significant rise was seen in CD4+ TCR diversity but not in CD8+ TCR diversity (p=0.0027 vs p=0.16), and the rise was most apparent among complete responders (p=0.02). Trial patients with a complete response had baseline diversity similar to that of newly diagnosed patients, while partial responders and progressors had significantly lower diversity. Baseline TCR diversity was reported to be lower in newly diagnosed patients than in healthy donors, and even lower in relapsed/refractory patients.

Taken with the paper, the label for time point translates to: cycle 4 day 1 (C4D1), after 6 weeks of nivolumab. All trial patients had relapsed after autologous stem cell transplantation, with cohorts A, B and C differing in prior brentuximab vedotin exposure. The trial cohort was composed of about 53 patients with relapsed/refractory classical Hodgkin lymphoma, for whom complete response, partial response or progressive disease was recorded as best overall response. In the multi-cohort phase II CheckMate 205 trial, trial patients received single-agent nivolumab. Best overall response was determined by an independent review committee according to the 2007 International Working Group response criteria. Trial PBMCs were obtained immediately prior to nivolumab initiation (C1D1) and on therapy at cycle 2 day 1 and cycle 4 day 1. Peripheral blood was collected in 8 mL Vacutainer Cell Preparation Tubes, from which PBMCs were isolated by centrifugation and then cryopreserved.

Taken from the germline V gene (reference sequence), the CDR1 and CDR2 loops are SEHNR and FQNEAQ. Counted from cysteine to phenylalanine, this CDR3 has 15 amino acids. CDR3 DNA only is kept here, 45 bases in frame from base 1. V is clipped by 2 bases and J by 0 bases, and the sequence between their germline boundaries is 8 bases long. This clone has only a few counts. The target of this receptor is not known. Per-base qualities were not stored, and no clone one base away is much larger. Genomic DNA was extracted with the Qiagen DNeasy kit from unsorted PBMCs and from negatively selected CD4+ and CD8+ fractions. Using primers that anneal to V and J segments, immunoSEQ multiplex PCR amplified the TCR beta CDR3 regions. A synthetic immune receptor repertoire was used to minimize amplification bias, and remaining bias was computationally removed after sequencing. Regarding the original processing steps: Repertoire diversity was quantified as the Shannon entropy index using custom Python scripts. The unsorted, CD4+ and CD8+ repertoires were each analyzed separately, with the exception of combined analyses, where CD4+ and CD8+ sequences were merged in silico. Clonal expansion was defined as a frequency increase of at least 2-fold after treatment compared with C1D1, and clones undetected at baseline were assigned a pseudocount of 0.5. Clones with 0 or 1 copy at C1D1 were defined as singleton clones, while clones with 2 or more copies were defined as non-singleton clones. Clones expanded in unsorted samples were labelled as CD4+, CD8+ or unknown by matching protein sequences in sorted samples from the same patient. Wilcoxon tests on paired samples were used to test diversity changes from C1D1 to C4D1. TCRdb stores this immuneACCESS table with in-frame sequences only. Part of the clones is absent; in the studies checked, under half of the shortfall reflects unresolved V genes, and no reason is known for the rest. D and trimming come from the DNA, and the V and J calls and clone size come from that table. In this sample the table shows approximately 20,000 clones, around 81% of which occur a single time. The ten largest clones add up to around a fifth of the sample.

Sequencing used peripheral blood mononuclear cells (PBMCs), obtained before the fourth cycle of nivolumab. Recombination linked TRBV7-9 to TRBJ2-1, with the D gene uncertain. This sequence originates from a human donor with classical Hodgkin lymphoma. Read as DNA, the sequence is TGTGCCAGCAGCTTATCGGATAGCTCCTACAATGAGCAGTTCTTC. Its coded protein is CASSLSDSSYNEQFF.